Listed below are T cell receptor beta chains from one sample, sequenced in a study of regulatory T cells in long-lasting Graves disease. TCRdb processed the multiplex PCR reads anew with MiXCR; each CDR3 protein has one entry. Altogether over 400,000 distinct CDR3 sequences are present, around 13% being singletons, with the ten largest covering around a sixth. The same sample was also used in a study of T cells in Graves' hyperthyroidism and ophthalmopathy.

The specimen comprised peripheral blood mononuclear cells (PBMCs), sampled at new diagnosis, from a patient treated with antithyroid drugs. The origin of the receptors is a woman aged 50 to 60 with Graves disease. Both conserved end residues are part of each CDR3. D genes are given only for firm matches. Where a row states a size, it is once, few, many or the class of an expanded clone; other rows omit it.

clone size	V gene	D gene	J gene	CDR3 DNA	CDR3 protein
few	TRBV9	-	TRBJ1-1	TGTGCCAGCAGCGTAGACCCAGGTTTACGGACTGAAGCTTTCTTT	CASSVDPGLRTEAFF
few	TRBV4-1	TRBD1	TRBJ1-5	TGCGCCAGCAGCCAAGGACAGGGGGCGACTCAGCCCCAGCATTTT	CASSQGQGATQPQHF
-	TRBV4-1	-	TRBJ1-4	TGCGCCAGCAGCCAAGTTAGGGAGGTAGAGGAAAAACTGTTTTTT	CASSQVREVEEKLFF
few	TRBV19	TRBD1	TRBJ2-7	TGTGCCAGTACCACAACAGGGCAGGGGGCAATCGAGCAGTACTTC	CASTTTGQGAIEQYF
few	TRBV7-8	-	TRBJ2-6	TGTGCCAGCAGCCGCTGGCTGAGCTCTGGGGCCAACGTCCTGACTTTC	CASSRWLSSGANVLTF
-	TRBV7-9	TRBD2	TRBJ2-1	TGTGCCAGCAGCGTGGGGACTAGCGGGCCATACAGCTACAATGAGCAGTTCTTC	CASSVGTSGPYSYNEQFF
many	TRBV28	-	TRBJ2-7	TGTGCCAGCTTCGGGACGGCAACCTACGAGCAGTACTTC	CASFGTATYEQYF
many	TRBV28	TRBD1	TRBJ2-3	TGTGCCAGCAGACAACAGGGGGATGCGCAGTATTTT	CASRQQGDAQYF
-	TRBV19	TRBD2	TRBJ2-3	TGTGCCAGTAGTCCGGGACTAGCCTTCCTAGATACGCAGTATTTT	CASSPGLAFLDTQYF
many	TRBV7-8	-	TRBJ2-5	TGTGCCAGCAGCTTAGTCCTAGACACAGGGAAAGAGACCCAGTACTTC	CASSLVLDTGKETQYF
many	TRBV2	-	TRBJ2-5	TGTGCCAGCAGTGTCGGCCTGGGGGAGACCCAGTACTTC	CASSVGLGETQYF
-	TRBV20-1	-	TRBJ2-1	TGCAGTGCAACTTCTAACGGAGGCCCCTACAATGAGCAGTTCTTC	CSATSNGGPYNEQFF
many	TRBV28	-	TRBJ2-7	TGTGCCAGCAGTTTCAATCCGACCGGGGACTACGAGCAGTACTTC	CASSFNPTGDYEQYF
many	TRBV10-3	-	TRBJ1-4	TGTGCCATCAGTGAAGAACCTACTAATGAAAAACTGTTTTTT	CAISEEPTNEKLFF
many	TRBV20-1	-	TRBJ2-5	TGCAGTGCTAGAGCACCAACGGGGGAGACCCAGTACTTC	CSARAPTGETQYF
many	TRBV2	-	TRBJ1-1	TGTGCCAGCAGCCAACCGACAGAGAGGAACACTGAAGCTTTCTTT	CASSQPTERNTEAFF
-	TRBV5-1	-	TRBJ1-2	TGCGCCAGCAGCCTCTCGGGGGGCAGGGACTATGGCTACACCTTC	CASSLSGGRDYGYTF
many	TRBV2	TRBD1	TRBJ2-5	TGTGCCAGCAGTGGGACAGGGGTAGAGACCCAGTACTTC	CASSGTGVETQYF
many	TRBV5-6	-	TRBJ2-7	TGTGCCAGCACCGGGACTGACACCTACGAGCAGTACTTC	CASTGTDTYEQYF
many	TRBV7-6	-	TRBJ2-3	TGTGCCAGCAGCCGGGACGAGAGCACAGATACGCAGTATTTT	CASSRDESTDTQYF
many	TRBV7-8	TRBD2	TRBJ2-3	TGTGCCAGCAGCTTTGTTTTGCTAGCGGGAGAGTTCTCAGATACGCAGTATTTT	CASSFVLLAGEFSDTQYF
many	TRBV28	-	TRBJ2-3	TGTGCCAGCAGTTCATCCAGCGGGAGCACAGATACGCAGTATTTT	CASSSSSGSTDTQYF
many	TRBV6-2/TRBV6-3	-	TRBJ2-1	TGTGCCAGCAGTTATGGGGGAGGATCCTACAATGAGCAGTTCTTC	CASSYGGGSYNEQFF
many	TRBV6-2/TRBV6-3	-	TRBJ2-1	TGTGCCAGCAGGGAACGTGGGGCGGGTTACAATGAGCAGTTCTTC	CASRERGAGYNEQFF
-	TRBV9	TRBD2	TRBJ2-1	TGTGCCAGCAGTGCAAGCGGGATAGCCTACAATGAGCAGTTCTTC	CASSASGIAYNEQFF
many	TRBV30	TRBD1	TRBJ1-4	TGTGCCTGGGCGGGACAGGGGTTTGAAAAACTGTTTTTT	CAWAGQGFEKLFF
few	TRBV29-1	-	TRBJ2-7	TGCAGCGTTGAGGGGAAGGGGCTGCACGAGCAGTACTTC	CSVEGKGLHEQYF
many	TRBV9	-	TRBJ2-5	TGTGCCAGCAGCGTAGCTGAGGGGGGCGCAGAGACCCAGTACTTC	CASSVAEGGAETQYF
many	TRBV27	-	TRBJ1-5	TGTGCCAGCAGTCATAAAACAGGGAAGAGCAATCAGCCCCAGCATTTT	CASSHKTGKSNQPQHF
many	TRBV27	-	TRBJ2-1	TGTGCCAGCAGTTTTGTAAGGTGGCACCTAGTCTCCTACAATGAGCAGTTCTTC	CASSFVRWHLVSYNEQFF